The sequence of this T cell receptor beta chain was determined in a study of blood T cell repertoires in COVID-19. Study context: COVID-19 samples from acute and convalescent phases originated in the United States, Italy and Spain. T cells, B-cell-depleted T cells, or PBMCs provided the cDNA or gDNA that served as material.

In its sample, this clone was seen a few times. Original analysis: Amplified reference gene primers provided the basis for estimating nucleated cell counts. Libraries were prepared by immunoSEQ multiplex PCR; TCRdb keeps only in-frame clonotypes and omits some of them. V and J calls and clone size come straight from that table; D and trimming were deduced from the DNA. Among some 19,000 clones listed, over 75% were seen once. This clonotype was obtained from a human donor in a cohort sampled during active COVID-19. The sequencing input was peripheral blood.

DNA of the CDR3: TGTGCCAGCAGTTTAATAGGGGGCGCTTTTCAGGAGACCCAGTACTTC. Its protein product is CASSLIGGAFQETQYF. V is TRBV27 and J is TRBJ2-5; 7 nucleotides align to TRBD1. V was pared by 2 bases and J by 5 bases, with 11 bases of the junction left unmatched. The V gene's germline CDR1 is MNHEY and CDR2 SMNVEV (reference sequence). The CDR3 is made up of 16 amino acids.